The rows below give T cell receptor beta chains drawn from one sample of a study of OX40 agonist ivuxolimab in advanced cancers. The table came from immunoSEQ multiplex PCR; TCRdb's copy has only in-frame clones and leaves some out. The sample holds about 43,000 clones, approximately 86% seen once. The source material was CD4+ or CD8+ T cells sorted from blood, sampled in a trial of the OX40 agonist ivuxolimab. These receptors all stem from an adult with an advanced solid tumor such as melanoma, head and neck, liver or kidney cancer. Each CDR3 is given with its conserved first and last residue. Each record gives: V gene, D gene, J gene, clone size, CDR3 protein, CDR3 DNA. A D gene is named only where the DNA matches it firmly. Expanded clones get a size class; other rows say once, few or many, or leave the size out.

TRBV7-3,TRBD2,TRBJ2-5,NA,CASSLSGGEETQYF,TGTGCCAGCAGCTTATCGGGGGGTGAAGAGACCCAGTACTTC
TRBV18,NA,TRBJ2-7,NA,CASSPPVEYEQYF,TGTGCCAGCTCACCACCGGTCGAATACGAGCAGTACTTC
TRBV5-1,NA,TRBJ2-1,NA,CASSLRPTGDEQFF,TGCGCCAGCAGCTTGCGTCCAACGGGTGATGAGCAGTTCTTC
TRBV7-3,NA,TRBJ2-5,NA,CASSLSIRDKQETQYF,TGTGCCAGCAGCTTGTCAATCCGGGACAAGCAAGAGACCCAGTACTTC
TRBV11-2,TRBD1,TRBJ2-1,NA,CASSPDRGGYNEQFF,TGTGCCAGCAGCCCGGACAGGGGAGGGTACAATGAGCAGTTCTTC
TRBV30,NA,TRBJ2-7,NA,CAWSAGHVYEQYF,TGTGCCTGGAGCGCCGGCCACGTCTACGAGCAGTACTTC
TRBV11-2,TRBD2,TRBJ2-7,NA,CASSPSGRAFTYEQYF,TGTGCCAGCAGTCCGTCCGGGAGGGCGTTCACCTACGAGCAGTACTTC
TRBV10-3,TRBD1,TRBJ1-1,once,CASADRGFTEAFF,TGTGCCAGTGCGGACAGGGGCTTCACTGAAGCTTTCTTT
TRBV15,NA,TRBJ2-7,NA,CATSMRDYEQYF,TGTGCCACCAGCATGCGAGATTACGAGCAGTACTTC
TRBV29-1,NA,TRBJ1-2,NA,CSAGEGDYGYTF,TGCAGCGCCGGAGAGGGGGACTATGGCTACACCTTC
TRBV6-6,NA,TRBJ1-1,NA,CASRMGTEAFF,TGTGCCAGCAGGATGGGCACTGAAGCTTTCTTT
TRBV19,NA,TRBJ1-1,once,CASSPTGGGAEAFF,TGTGCCAGTAGCCCCACGGGGGGAGGGGCTGAAGCTTTCTTT
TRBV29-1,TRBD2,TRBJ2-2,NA,CSVDRLAGATGELFF,TGCAGCGTTGATCGGCTAGCGGGAGCCACCGGGGAGCTGTTTTTT
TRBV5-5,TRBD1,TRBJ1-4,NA,CASSLVDRGNEKLFF,TGTGCCAGCAGCTTGGTGGACAGGGGAAATGAAAAACTGTTTTTT
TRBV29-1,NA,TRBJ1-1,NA,CSIGQNTEAFF,TGCAGCATTGGACAGAACACTGAAGCTTTCTTT
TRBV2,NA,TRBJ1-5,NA,CASKRVGQPQHF,TGTGCCAGCAAACGGGTAGGTCAGCCCCAGCATTTT
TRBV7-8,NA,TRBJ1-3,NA,CASSPRGLSGNTIYF,TGTGCCAGCAGCCCCCGGGGGCTCTCTGGAAACACCATATATTTT
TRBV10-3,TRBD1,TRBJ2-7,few,CAISDESGGYEQYF,TGTGCCATCAGTGATGAGTCAGGGGGCTACGAGCAGTACTTC
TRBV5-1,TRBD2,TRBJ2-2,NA,CASSPRLAGGSTGELFF,TGCGCCAGCAGCCCTCGACTAGCGGGAGGTAGCACCGGGGAGCTGTTTTTT
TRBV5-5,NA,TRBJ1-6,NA,CASSRVEGGGSPLHF,TGTGCCAGCAGCCGAGTGGAGGGAGGAGGCTCACCCCTCCACTTT
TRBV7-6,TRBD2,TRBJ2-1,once,CASSPRLADPNNEQFF,TGTGCCAGCAGCCCCCGACTAGCGGATCCTAACAATGAGCAGTTCTTC
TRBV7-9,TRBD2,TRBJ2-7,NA,CASRPLAGEAYEQYF,TGTGCCAGCAGACCTTTGGCGGGAGAAGCCTACGAGCAGTACTTC
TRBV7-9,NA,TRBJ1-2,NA,CASSLDVGGGYTF,TGTGCCAGCAGCTTAGACGTCGGGGGTGGCTACACCTTC
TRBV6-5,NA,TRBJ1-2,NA,CASSYFSGNGYTF,TGTGCCAGCAGTTACTTTTCGGGTAATGGCTACACCTTC
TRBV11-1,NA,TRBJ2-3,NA,CASSRGIPPVDTQYF,TGTGCCAGCAGCCGAGGGATACCCCCTGTAGATACGCAGTATTTT
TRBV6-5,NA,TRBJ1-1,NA,CASSSGQRKNTEAFF,TGTGCCAGCAGTTCCGGACAGAGAAAGAACACTGAAGCTTTCTTT
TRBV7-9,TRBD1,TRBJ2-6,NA,CASSPIQGAYSGANVLTF,TGTGCCAGCAGCCCCATTCAGGGGGCATATTCTGGGGCCAACGTCCTGACTTTC
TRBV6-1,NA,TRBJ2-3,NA,CASSESDTQYF,TGTGCCAGCAGTGAGTCAGATACGCAGTATTTT
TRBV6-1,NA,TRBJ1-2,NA,CASSLWYGYTF,TGTGCCAGCAGTTTGTGGTATGGCTACACCTTC
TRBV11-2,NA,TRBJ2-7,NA,CASSLRGHPDYEQYF,TGTGCCAGCAGCTTAAGGGGTCACCCGGACTACGAGCAGTACTTC
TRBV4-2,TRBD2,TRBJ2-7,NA,CASSKLAGVTYEQYF,TGTGCCAGCAGCAAGTTAGCGGGAGTGACGTACGAGCAGTACTTC
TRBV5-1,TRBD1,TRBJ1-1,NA,CASSARQGATGTEAFF,TGCGCCAGCAGCGCCCGCCAGGGGGCGACTGGCACTGAAGCTTTCTTT
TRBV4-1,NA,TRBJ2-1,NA,CASSQRQGTYNEQFF,TGCGCCAGCAGCCAAAGGCAGGGGACCTACAATGAGCAGTTCTTC
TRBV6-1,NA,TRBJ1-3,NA,CASRVTGIGNTIYF,TGTGCCAGCAGGGTCACAGGGATCGGAAACACCATATATTTT
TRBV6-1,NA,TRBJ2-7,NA,CASSVQYEQYF,TGTGCCAGCAGTGTACAGTACGAGCAGTACTTC
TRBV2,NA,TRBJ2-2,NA,CASSVVRPSNTGELFF,TGTGCCAGCAGTGTAGTCAGGCCGTCGAACACCGGGGAGCTGTTTTTT
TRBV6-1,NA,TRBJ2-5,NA,CASSQRGTLQETQYF,TGTGCCAGCAGTCAACGGGGTACGCTCCAAGAGACCCAGTACTTC
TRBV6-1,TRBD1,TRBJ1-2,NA,CASTVGQGMNYGYTF,TGTGCCAGCACTGTGGGACAGGGGATGAACTATGGCTACACCTTC
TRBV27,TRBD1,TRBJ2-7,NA,CASATPTGLGYEQYF,TGTGCCAGCGCTACTCCGACAGGGTTGGGCTACGAGCAGTACTTC
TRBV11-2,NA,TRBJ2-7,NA,CASAVSGTDSYEQYF,TGTGCCAGCGCAGTTAGCGGGACAGACTCCTACGAGCAGTACTTC
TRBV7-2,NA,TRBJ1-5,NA,CASSETDYSNQPQHF,TGTGCCAGCAGCGAGACAGATTATAGCAATCAGCCCCAGCATTTT
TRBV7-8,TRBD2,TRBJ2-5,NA,CASSLGLAGGPQETQYF,TGTGCCAGCAGCTTGGGCCTAGCGGGAGGGCCCCAAGAGACCCAGTACTTC
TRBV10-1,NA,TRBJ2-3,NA,CASSDHGGSTDTQYF,TGCGCCAGCAGTGATCACGGCGGATCCACAGATACGCAGTATTTT
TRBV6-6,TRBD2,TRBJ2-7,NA,CASSPGRAQSSYEQYF,TGTGCCAGCAGCCCGGGGAGGGCCCAGAGCTCCTACGAGCAGTACTTC
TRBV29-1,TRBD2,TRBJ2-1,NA,CSVLGLAGGDEQFF,TGCAGCGTTCTGGGACTAGCGGGAGGAGATGAGCAGTTCTTC
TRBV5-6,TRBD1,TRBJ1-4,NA,CASSFGDRGTNEKLFF,TGTGCCAGCAGCTTTGGGGACAGGGGAACTAATGAAAAACTGTTTTTT
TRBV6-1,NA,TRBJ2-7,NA,CASRGEGGAYEQYF,TGTGCCAGCCGCGGGGAAGGGGGGGCCTACGAGCAGTACTTC
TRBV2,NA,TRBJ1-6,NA,CASSEIQPDNSPLHF,TGTGCCAGCAGTGAAATTCAGCCGGACAATTCACCCCTCCACTTT
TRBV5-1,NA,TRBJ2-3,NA,CASSLAPTAGDTQYF,TGCGCCAGCAGCTTGGCCCCCACGGCGGGAGATACGCAGTATTTT
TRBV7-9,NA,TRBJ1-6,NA,CASSLGGPGPPLHF,TGTGCCAGCAGCTTAGGAGGGCCAGGACCACCCCTCCACTTT
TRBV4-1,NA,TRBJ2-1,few,CASSNLALRRGPYNEQFF,TGCGCCAGCAGCAACCTAGCATTGCGGAGGGGACCCTACAATGAGCAGTTCTTC
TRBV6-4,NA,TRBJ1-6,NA,CASSVTAEAPLHF,TGTGCCAGCAGTGTGACCGCCGAGGCACCCCTCCACTTT
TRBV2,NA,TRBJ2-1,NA,CASSPLVHEQFF,TGTGCCAGCAGTCCCTTGGTGCATGAGCAGTTCTTC
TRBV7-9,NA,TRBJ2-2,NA,CASSLPQGNTGELFF,TGTGCCAGCAGCTTGCCGCAGGGGAACACCGGGGAGCTGTTTTTT
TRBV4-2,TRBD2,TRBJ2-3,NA,CASSGGGTSTDTQYF,TGTGCCAGCAGCGGGGGGGGAACTAGCACAGATACGCAGTATTTT